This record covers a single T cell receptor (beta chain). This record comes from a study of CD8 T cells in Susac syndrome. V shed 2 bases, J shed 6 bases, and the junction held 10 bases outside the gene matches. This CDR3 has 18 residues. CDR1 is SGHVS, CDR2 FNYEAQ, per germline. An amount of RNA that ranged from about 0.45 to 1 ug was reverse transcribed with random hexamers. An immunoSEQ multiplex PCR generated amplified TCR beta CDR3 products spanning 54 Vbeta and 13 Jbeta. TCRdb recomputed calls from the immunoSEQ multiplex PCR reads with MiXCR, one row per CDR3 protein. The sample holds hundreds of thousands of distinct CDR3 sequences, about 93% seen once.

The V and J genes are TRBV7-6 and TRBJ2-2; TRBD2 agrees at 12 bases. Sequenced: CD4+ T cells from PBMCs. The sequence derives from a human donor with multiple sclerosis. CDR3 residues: CASSLRLAGAPRSGELFF. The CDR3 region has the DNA TGTGCCAGCAGCTTAAGACTAGCGGGGGCCCCTAGGTCCGGGGAGCTGTTTTTT.